The rows below give T cell receptor beta chains drawn from one sample of a study of blood T cell repertoires in COVID-19. The protocol was immunoSEQ multiplex PCR, while the TCRdb copy is restricted to in-frame clones and leaves out a portion. The top ten hold approximately 7.6% of the sample, which has over 300,000 clones, approximately 85% seen once. Input material: peripheral blood. All receptors come from a human donor in a cohort sampled during active COVID-19. CDR3s leave out the opening cysteine and the closing phenylalanine or tryptophan.

v_call,j_call,cdr3_aa
TRBV6-2/TRBV6-3,TRBJ1-5,ASSYSRGNQPQH
TRBV5-1,TRBJ2-7,ASSLIDRAAYEQY
TRBV7-2,TRBJ2-7,ASSLVNSPYEQY
TRBV4-1,TRBJ2-2,ASSQDPRNWELF
TRBV6-1,TRBJ2-7,ASSEVRGLDEQY
TRBV7-9,TRBJ2-7,ASSLAVSNEQY
TRBV2,TRBJ2-6,ASRPTGQSGANVLT
TRBV3-1/TRBV3-2,TRBJ2-7,ASSRPGQGTYEQY
TRBV2,TRBJ1-4,ASSGQGIEEKLF
TRBV7-9,TRBJ1-2,ASSLGVAESAYGYT
TRBV30,TRBJ1-2,AWRSRGQIYGYT
TRBV12-3/TRBV12-4,TRBJ2-7,ASSYGGGEQY
TRBV6-6,TRBJ1-5,ASSLSADQPQH
TRBV2,TRBJ2-4,ASTGTGKGKNIQY
TRBV5-6,TRBJ2-7,ASSLRRDRSYEQY
TRBV30,TRBJ2-2,AWSRQGKNTGELF
TRBV19,TRBJ1-2,ASSPWTEDYGYT
TRBV12-3/TRBV12-4,TRBJ1-5,ASSGTGHQPQH
TRBV9,TRBJ1-2,ASSGQHGYT
TRBV6-5,TRBJ1-6,ASSRDRDNSPLH
TRBV6-6,TRBJ2-3,ASSYYGTSGEDTQY
TRBV3-1/TRBV3-2,TRBJ1-4,ASSLTGEKLF
TRBV11-2,TRBJ2-2,ASISDRGEKYDTGELF
TRBV2,TRBJ2-1,ASSRTSGTLRNEQF
TRBV5-1,TRBJ1-1,ASSLDQVYTEAF
TRBV6-5,TRBJ1-2,ASSWGQRINYGYT
TRBV10-2,TRBJ2-5,ASSQGAGETQY
TRBV6-5,TRBJ1-3,ASSYQGRTGNTIY
TRBV7-3,TRBJ2-7,ASSLTTVSEQY
TRBV24-1,TRBJ2-3,ATSDLFGFGTDTQY
TRBV6-5,TRBJ2-1,ASSYSSRLVNEQF
TRBV30,TRBJ1-4,ASDRGYEKLF
TRBV14,TRBJ1-6,ASSQGPQGYSPLH
TRBV6-6,TRBJ1-1,ASSGGSLNTEAF
TRBV9,TRBJ2-1,ASSVKAGIYNEQF
TRBV3-1/TRBV3-2,TRBJ2-3,ASSQDSYDTQY
TRBV7-7,TRBJ2-5,ASSPGQRGGAQETQY
TRBV6-1,TRBJ1-2,ASSEPGTPGWGYT
TRBV19,TRBJ2-6,ASSSGQGTGANVLT
TRBV27,TRBJ1-5,ASSVVQLSRPQH
TRBV27,TRBJ2-1,ASSRAPRSYNEQF